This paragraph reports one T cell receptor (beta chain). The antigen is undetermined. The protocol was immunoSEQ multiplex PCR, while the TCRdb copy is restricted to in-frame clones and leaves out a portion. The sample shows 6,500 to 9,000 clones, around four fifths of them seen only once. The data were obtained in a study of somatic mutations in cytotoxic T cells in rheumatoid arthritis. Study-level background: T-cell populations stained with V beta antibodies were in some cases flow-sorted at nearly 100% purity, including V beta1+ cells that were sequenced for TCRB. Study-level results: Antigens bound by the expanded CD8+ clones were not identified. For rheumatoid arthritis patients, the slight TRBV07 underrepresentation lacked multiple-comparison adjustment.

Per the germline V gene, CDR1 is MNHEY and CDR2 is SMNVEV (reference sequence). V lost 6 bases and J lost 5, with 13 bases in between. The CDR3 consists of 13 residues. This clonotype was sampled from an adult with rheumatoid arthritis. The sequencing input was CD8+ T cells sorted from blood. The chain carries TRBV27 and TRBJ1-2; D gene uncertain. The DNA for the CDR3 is TGTGCCAGCAGAAAACTAGGGCCATATGGCTACACCTTC. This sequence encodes CASRKLGPYGYTF.